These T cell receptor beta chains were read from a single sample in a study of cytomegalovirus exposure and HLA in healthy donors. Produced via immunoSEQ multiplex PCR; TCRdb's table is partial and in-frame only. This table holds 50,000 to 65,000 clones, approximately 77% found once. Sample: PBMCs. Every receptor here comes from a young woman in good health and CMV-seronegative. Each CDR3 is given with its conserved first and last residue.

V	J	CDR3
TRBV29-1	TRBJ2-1	CSVEGRADEQFF
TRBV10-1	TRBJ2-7	CASSVSPSGIEQYF
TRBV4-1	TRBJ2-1	CASSQASADNEQFF
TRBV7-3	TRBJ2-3	CASSLPRPGQRGTDTQYF
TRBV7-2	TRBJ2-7	CASSLFGQRQLYEQYF
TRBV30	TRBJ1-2	CAWSGYGPGVNYGYTF
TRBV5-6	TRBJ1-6	CASSFYGTGGNSPLHF
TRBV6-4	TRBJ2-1	CASSGSRETYNEQFF
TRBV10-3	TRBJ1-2	CAISGTAENGYTF
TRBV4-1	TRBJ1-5	CASSQDATSYMGNQPQHF
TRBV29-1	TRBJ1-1	CSVEGGGWGTEAFF
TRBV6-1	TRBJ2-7	CASSGGGTSGSYEQYF
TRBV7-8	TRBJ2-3	CASSLAGTASLTDTQYF
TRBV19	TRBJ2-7	CASSFGQGRVYEQYF
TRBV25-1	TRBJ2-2	CASSITSGRAGELFF
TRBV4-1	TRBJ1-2	CASSQVQGVYGYTF
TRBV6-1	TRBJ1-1	CASSLVQSPLAFF
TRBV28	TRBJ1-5	CASTPDRVGSNQPQHF
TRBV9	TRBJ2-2	CASSVGLVGTNTGELFF
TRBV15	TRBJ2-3	CATSRELRGDTDTQYF